This entry lists 26 T cell receptor beta chains sequenced from one sample in a study of beta chain bispecific antibodies for T cell cancers. The study, taken as a whole, reports: Normal T cells contributed less of the targeted TRBV signal than the leukemia cells did.

TCRdb used MiXCR to reprocess the 5' RACE reads, holding one entry per CDR3 protein. The sample lists 20,000 to 25,000 distinct CDR3 sequences, 2.6% seen once, with more than 30% in the top ten. Expansion lasted two to three days, with either anti-CD3 antibody OKT3 or CD3/CD28 beads. Their specific antigens are unknown. The specimen was healthy donor T cells cultured with leukemia cells. All receptors come from a human donor in good health. Some clones in this sample may be carry-over from other donors' samples.

This clonotype was picked up a small number of times. The DNA for the CDR3 is TGTGCCAGTAGTATACAGGGTGTCTCCTACAATGAGCAGTTCTTC. Translating gives CASSIQGVSYNEQFF. The chain couples TRBV19 to TRBJ2-1; a possible D gene is TRBD1 (5 bases). The CDR3 is 15 amino acids. Germline-derived CDR1 and CDR2 are LNHDA and SQIVND (reference sequence). Trimming took 2 bases from V and 0 from J, leaving 8 bases between them.

This clonotype was counted ten times or more. The V gene is TRBV12-3 or TRBV12-4, the J gene TRBJ2-2; tentatively, D is TRBD1 or TRBD2 (6 bases each). Trimming shortened V by 1 base and J by 6 bases, and 12 bases separated the two germline ends. This CDR3 has 15 residues. CDR3 bases: TGTGCCAGCAGTTTAGTGGGGGGCGCATCCGGGGAGCTGTTTTTT. Its translation: CASSLVGGASGELFF.

This clonotype was seen repeatedly, ten times or more. The rearrangement links TRBV5-1 to TRBJ1-1; no reliable D call. V lost 4 bases, J lost 2 bases, and 15 bases lay in between. CDR3 length: 15 amino acids. The germline gives CDR1 SGHRS, CDR2 YFSETQ. The CDR3 protein is CASSTSRTSNTEAFF. DNA for the CDR3: TGCGCCAGCAGCACGAGCAGGACTTCTAACACTGAAGCTTTCTTT.

The table lists this clonotype with a few counts. V and J are TRBV12-3 or TRBV12-4 and TRBJ1-1; maybe TRBD1 (5 bases). The CDR3 sequence is 13 residues long. Deletions cut 5 bases from V and 7 bases from J, with 14 bases between. The CDR3 reads CASSKQALREAFF. The DNA for the CDR3 is TGTGCCAGCAGTAAACAGGCGCTCCGTGAAGCTTTCTTT.

This clonotype was seen ten or more times. The chain recombines TRBV6-5 with TRBJ1-4; 7 bases fit TRBD1. V lost 6 bases to trimming and J lost 7 bases; unmatched junction nucleotides: 11. This CDR3 is built from 15 residues. Germline V gene sequence: CDR1 MNHEY, CDR2 SVGAGI. The CDR3 here is CASSKTGNEGEKLFF. The CDR3, as DNA: TGTGCCAGCAGCAAGACAGGGAATGAAGGTGAAAAACTGTTTTTT.

The chain couples TRBV11-2 to TRBJ2-2; TRBD1 matches 7 bases. This CDR3 has 15 residues. The germline V gene encodes CDR1 SGHAT and CDR2 FQNNGV. V trimming: 7 bases; J trimming: 4 bases; junction bases outside the gene matches: 9. The CDR3 DNA is TGTGCCAGCAAACGCTTGGGACAGCCCACCGGGGAGCTGTTTTTT. This encodes CASKRLGQPTGELFF.

This clonotype was observed at least ten times. The genes are TRBV5-1 and TRBJ2-7, with 9 bases lining up with TRBD1. The CDR3 runs 18 residues. Trimming at V came to 1 base and at J to 1 base, leaving 12 bases not matched to a gene. Germline V gene lookup returns CDR1 SGHRS and CDR2 YFSETQ. CDR3 amino acids: CASSLPKVRDRDSYEQYF. The CDR3 nucleotides are TGCGCCAGCAGCTTGCCGAAAGTCAGGGACAGGGATTCCTACGAGCAGTACTTC.

This clonotype counts as medium-sized. The chain recombines TRBV2 with TRBJ2-7, with a weak D call TRBD1 (6 bases). From germline, CDR1 is SNHLY and CDR2 FYNNEI. V was pared by 6 bases and J by 1 base, with 10 bases between. The CDR3 length is 13 residues. DNA of the CDR3: TGTGCCAGCAGCGACAGGTTATCCTACGAGCAGTACTTC. Translation gives CASSDRLSYEQYF.

This clonotype was counted at least ten times. The chain links TRBV5-1 to TRBJ2-7, with D uncertain. Trimming removed 2 bases from V and 5 bases from J, with 11 bases in between. The length of the CDR3 is 13 residues. Germline V lookup: CDR1 SGHRS, CDR2 YFSETQ. CDR3 amino acids: CASSFRIENEQYF. CDR3 DNA sequence: TGCGCCAGCAGCTTCCGAATTGAGAACGAGCAGTACTTC.

This clonotype came up many times. V and J are TRBV19 and TRBJ1-6; D unresolved. This CDR3 is built from 13 residues. The V and J ends lost 5 bases and 7 bases respectively, with 9 bases between them. Germline V gives CDR1 LNHDA, CDR2 SQIVND (reference sequence). This chain's CDR3 is CASSSYSNSPLHF. The DNA of the CDR3 is TGTGCCAGTAGTTCCTACAGCAATTCACCCCTCCACTTT.

This clonotype was seen at least ten times. The V call is TRBV20-1, the J call TRBJ1-1; D gene uncertain. The CDR3 has 12 residues. From germline, CDR1 is DFQATT and CDR2 SNEGSKA (reference sequence). Trimming took off 7 bases at V and 2 bases at J, with 11 bases between the two ends. CDR3 nucleotides: TGCAGTGATGGCAAATCTAACACTGAAGCTTTCTTT. Translated: CSDGKSNTEAFF.

Of note for this clonotype: One base away lies a much larger clone, so this may be a sequencing read error. The chain carries TRBV12-3 or TRBV12-4 and TRBJ2-3; tentative D call: TRBD2 (6 bases). This CDR3 is built from 18 residues. The CDR3 protein is CASSSKSSGLTSIDTQYF. CDR3 DNA sequence: TGTGCCAGCAGTTCAAAGTCCTCGGGGCTTACTAGCATAGATACGCAGTATTTT.

This clonotype was seen ten or more times. The chain is built from TRBV27 and TRBJ2-1, with no clear D. Trimming removed 8 bases at V and 5 bases at J, with 4 bases between. This CDR3 is built from 10 residues. CDR1 MNHEY and CDR2 SMNVEV come from the germline V gene (reference sequence). CDR3 nucleotides: TGTGCCAGCGGAAACAATGAGCAGTTCTTC. Encoded protein: CASGNNEQFF.

This clonotype was detected a few times. V usage is TRBV20-1 and J usage is TRBJ1-4; D possibly corresponds to TRBD1 (6 bases). This CDR3 has 15 amino acids. CDR1 and CDR2 (germline): DFQATT, SNEGSKA (reference sequence). V lost 7 bases and J 2 bases, leaving 17 bases between the germline ends. Here the CDR3 DNA reads TGCAGTGGACACAGAACAGGGAGGACTAATGAAAAACTGTTTTTT. Protein: CSGHRTGRTNEKLFF.

V and J are TRBV7-8 and TRBJ1-1, with no clear D. The CDR3 covers 16 residues. V was pared by 3 bases and J by 0 bases, with 14 bases between. CDR1 is SGHVS and CDR2 is FQNEAQ in the germline V gene. CDR3 sequence reads: CASSLAYGGMNTEAFF. CDR3 bases: TGTGCCAGCAGCTTGGCCTACGGCGGTATGAACACTGAAGCTTTCTTT.

This clonotype was recorded many times. J is TRBJ2-5 and V is TRBV12-3 or TRBV12-4; D gene ambiguous. V was cut by 2 bases and J by 4 bases, with 8 bases left in between. This CDR3 has 13 amino acids. The CDR3 DNA reads TGTGCCAGCAGTTTAAACCTAGGAGAGACCCAGTACTTC. Its protein is CASSLNLGETQYF.

This clonotype occurred many times. J is TRBJ2-3 and V is TRBV7-3; a weak D match, TRBD2 (7 bases). Germline V gene data show CDR1 as SGHTA and CDR2 as FQGTGA. This CDR3 is built from 17 residues. V was clipped by 0 bases and J by 4 bases, with 17 bases between them. Here the CDR3 DNA reads TGTGCCAGCAGCTTAACCGGCGGGGGCGTTGTGCCAGATACGCAGTATTTT. Encoded protein: CASSLTGGGVVPDTQYF.

The sample holds many counts of this clonotype. This chain uses TRBV13 with TRBJ2-7; 7 bases map to TRBD1. The CDR3 length is 15 residues. Germline CDR1 is PRHDT and CDR2 is FYEKMQ (reference sequence). The V gene end was trimmed by 5 bases and the J gene end by 2 bases; junction bases not matched to a gene: 9. In nucleotides, the CDR3 is TGTGCCAGCAGCCGTGATACAGGGGTAACCTACGAGCAGTACTTC. Protein product: CASSRDTGVTYEQYF. Complete variable domain (other parts from reference TRBV13 and TRBJ2-7): AAGVIQSPRHLIKEKRETATLKCYPIPRHDTVYWYQQGPGQDPQFLISFYEKMQSDKGSIPDRFSAQQFSDYHSELNMSSLELGDSALYFCASSRDTGVTYEQYFGPGTRLTVT.

This clonotype has ten or more counts. V and J are TRBV3-1 and TRBJ2-3; TRBD2 aligns across 10 bases. CDR1 LGHDT and CDR2 YNNKEL come from the germline V gene (reference sequence). J was trimmed by 7 bases and V by 6 bases; bases with no gene match: 10. CDR3 size: 15 residues. This CDR3 reads CASRYSGGAKNTQYF. Here the CDR3 DNA reads TGTGCCAGCAGATACAGCGGGGGGGCAAAAAATACGCAGTATTTT.

This clonotype was counted ten times or more. This chain joins TRBV4-2 and TRBJ2-3; no definite D call. Germline-derived CDR1 and CDR2 are LGHNA and YNFKEQ. The CDR3 consists of 16 residues. Trimming took off 4 bases at V and 6 bases at J, with 20 bases between the two ends. The CDR3 spells CASSLRLLPVEDTQYF. The CDR3 DNA reads TGTGCCAGCAGCCTTCGACTCCTGCCCGTGGAGGATACGCAGTATTTT.

This clonotype was seen repeatedly, ten times or more. The J gene is TRBJ2-7, the V gene TRBV29-1; D tentatively reads TRBD1 or TRBD2 (5 bases each). V lost 6 bases to trimming and J lost 7 bases, with 16 bases between them. Per germline, CDR1 SQVTM and CDR2 ANQGSEA. This CDR3 spans 12 amino acids. In nucleotides, the CDR3 is TGCAGCGTGACCGGGACCTCGCGGGAGCAGTACTTC. Translated, it gives CSVTGTSREQYF.

This clonotype was seen only a few times. This rearrangement joins TRBV29-1 to TRBJ2-3, with 12 bases aligning to TRBD2. Germline V lookup: CDR1 SQVTM, CDR2 ANQGSEA. This CDR3 contains 16 residues. After removal of 1 base from V and 2 bases from J, the junction contained 4 bases not matched to a gene. CDR3 nucleotide sequence: TGCAGCGTTGAAGGGACTAGCGGGGATCACACAGATACGCAGTATTTT. As protein: CSVEGTSGDHTDTQYF.

This clonotype is medium-sized by share. The V call is TRBV20-1, the J call TRBJ2-1; a possible D gene is TRBD2 (5 bases). V was shortened by 0 bases and J by 8 bases, with 8 bases between the two germline ends. Germline V CDR1 and CDR2: DFQATT, SNEGSKA (reference sequence). This CDR3 region has 12 residues. In DNA form, the CDR3 reads TGCAGTGCTAGAGACATTAGCGATGAGCAGTTCTTC. It encodes CSARDISDEQFF.

The table lists this clonotype with many counts. The rearrangement links TRBV5-1 to TRBJ1-1; 7 bases map to TRBD1. CDR3 size: 18 residues. Germline CDR1 reads SGHRS; CDR2 reads YFSETQ. Germline trimming cut 0 bases from V and 0 bases from J; bases unmatched to any gene: 11. For the CDR3, the DNA is TGCGCCAGCAGCTTGGGTGGTGGGACAGCTAAAATGAACACTGAAGCTTTCTTT. This gives the protein CASSLGGGTAKMNTEAFF.

The V call is TRBV7-6, the J call TRBJ2-6; D not certain. CDR3 length: 15 amino acids. V was cut by 4 bases and J by 0 bases, with 7 bases left in between. Germline CDR1 reads SGHVS; CDR2 reads FNYEAQ. The CDR3 spells CASSSGSSGANVLTF. CDR3 DNA sequence: TGTGCCAGCAGCTCGGGCAGCTCTGGGGCCAACGTCCTGACTTTC.

This clonotype was seen at least ten times. The chain is built from TRBV7-9 and TRBJ1-5; D unresolved. This CDR3 has 13 residues. Trimming took 11 bases from V and 9 from J, leaving 20 bases between them. Germline lookup yields CDR1 SEHNR and CDR2 FQNEAQ (reference sequence). CDR3 in amino acids: CAGSGVRLGPQHF. The CDR3 DNA reads TGTGCCGGCTCTGGAGTGCGTCTAGGGCCCCAGCATTTT.